Listed below are T cell receptor beta chains from one sample, sequenced in a study of EBV T-cell therapy then PD-1 blockade in nasopharyngeal carcinoma. No antigen is known for these receptors. TCRdb's table, derived via immunoSEQ multiplex PCR, lists solely in-frame clones and lacks some. The table includes about 20,000 clones, about 81% detected once. Here the sequenced sample was CD8+ T cells from blood, taken at approximately day 250 from a patient whose treatment included autologous EBV-specific T cells and nivolumab. These receptors were obtained from a man aged 35 to 55 with nasopharyngeal carcinoma. Each CDR3 is given with its conserved first and last residue. D genes are given only for firm matches.

cdr3_aa | j_call | v_call | d_call
CASSGGYEQYF | TRBJ2-7 | TRBV27 | .
CASSLRGTANTEAFF | TRBJ1-1 | TRBV7-2 | .
CASSSSRLAGETQYF | TRBJ2-5 | TRBV28 | TRBD2
CATLRQGGLFF | TRBJ2-2 | TRBV28 | .
CATSRVNQRNTYEQYF | TRBJ2-7 | TRBV15 | .
CASSLTPRNTEAFF | TRBJ1-1 | TRBV28 | .
CASSSLETPYQPQHF | TRBJ1-5 | TRBV28 | .
CASSDSSGGTDTQYF | TRBJ2-3 | TRBV6-4 | TRBD2
CASPRADTEAFF | TRBJ1-1 | TRBV7-9 | .
CASGTVPPQHF | TRBJ1-5 | TRBV28 | TRBD1
CASSYLRTAYNEQFF | TRBJ2-1 | TRBV7-9 | .
CASGLGTAAFF | TRBJ1-1 | TRBV12-5 | TRBD1
CASSLALAAGDEQFF | TRBJ2-1 | TRBV7-9 | TRBD2